A selection of T cell receptor beta chains follows, all from one sample in a study of T cells after yellow fever vaccination. Each CDR3 protein gets one entry after TCRdb re-called the 5' RACE reads with MiXCR. The sample shows hundreds of thousands of distinct CDR3 sequences, roughly 22% of them seen only once. Sequencing used PBMCs, obtained 21 days after the first yellow fever vaccination. The receptors originated from a man between 18 and 29 years old who received the YFV17D yellow fever vaccine. CDR3s include the opening cysteine and the closing phenylalanine or tryptophan. The D gene is left open where the match is weak. Expanded clones get a size class; other rows say once, few or many, or leave the size out.

d_call j_call v_call clone_size cdr3_aa cdr3_nt
NA TRBJ1-3 TRBV7-9 NA CASSGGVPGNTIYF TGTGCCAGCAGTGGAGGGGTTCCTGGAAACACCATATATTTT
NA TRBJ2-6 TRBV2 few CASSVDSRFPGANVLTF TGTGCCAGCAGTGTCGACAGTCGTTTTCCTGGGGCCAACGTCCTGACTTTC
NA TRBJ1-2 TRBV4-3 NA CASSHSHAYGYTF TGCGCCAGCAGCCACTCCCACGCTTATGGCTACACCTTC
NA TRBJ2-6 TRBV20-1 few CSASDSSGANVLTF TGCAGTGCTAGCGACAGCTCTGGGGCCAACGTCCTGACTTTC
TRBD1 TRBJ2-2 TRBV2 NA CASSVGDRGRRGTGELFF TGTGCCAGCAGTGTTGGAGACAGGGGGCGAAGGGGCACCGGGGAGCTGTTTTTT
TRBD2 TRBJ2-7 TRBV27 NA CASSFFGEGGTYEQYF TGTGCCAGCAGTTTCTTTGGGGAGGGAGGAACCTACGAGCAGTACTTC
TRBD1 TRBJ2-3 TRBV12-3/TRBV12-4 NA CASTPRGLEDTQYF TGTGCCAGCACCCCCAGGGGGCTGGAAGATACGCAGTATTTT
NA TRBJ2-7 TRBV13 few CASSLVSGVSYEQYF TGTGCCAGCAGCTTAGTGTCGGGGGTTTCCTACGAGCAGTACTTC
TRBD2 TRBJ2-5 TRBV6-5 NA CASSYPLAGGTETQYF TGTGCCAGCAGTTACCCCCTAGCGGGGGGGACAGAGACCCAGTACTTC
NA TRBJ2-6 TRBV6-1 NA CASTDGTSSGANVLTF TGTGCCAGCACCGATGGGACATCCTCTGGGGCCAACGTCCTGACTTTC
TRBD1 TRBJ1-1 TRBV3-1 many CASSQRTGTGTEAFF TGTGCCAGCAGCCAAAGGACAGGGACGGGGACTGAAGCTTTCTTT
NA TRBJ1-6 TRBV6-2/TRBV6-3 NA CASSYPIGQSPLHF TGTGCCAGCAGTTACCCTATCGGACAGTCACCCCTCCACTTT
NA TRBJ1-5 TRBV28 NA CASSTVNQPQHF TGTGCCAGCTCGACAGTCAATCAGCCCCAGCATTTT
TRBD1 TRBJ1-1 TRBV7-3 few CASSSVGGFAEAFF TGTGCCAGCAGCTCCGTAGGGGGCTTTGCTGAAGCTTTCTTT
TRBD1 TRBJ2-1 TRBV6-5 few CASSYLRSGTDYNEQFF TGTGCCAGCAGTTACTTGAGGTCCGGGACAGACTACAATGAGCAGTTCTTC
NA TRBJ1-5 TRBV7-9 many CASSSGNQPQHF TGTGCCAGCAGCTCCGGCAATCAGCCCCAGCATTTT
TRBD2 TRBJ2-1 TRBV5-4 few CASSLRGSGGADEQFF TGTGCCAGCAGCCTTCGTGGAAGCGGGGGGGCAGATGAGCAGTTCTTC
NA TRBJ2-3 TRBV4-2 few CASSQDRGSGPTDTQYF TGTGCCAGCAGCCAAGACCGGGGCAGCGGGCCCACAGATACGCAGTATTTT
TRBD2 TRBJ2-3 TRBV7-2 NA CAGSGGPQDTQYF TGTGCCGGTAGCGGGGGGCCCCAGGATACGCAGTATTTT
NA TRBJ2-5 TRBV11-3 NA CASSSRDRYLPETQYF TGTGCCAGCAGCTCCAGAGACAGATATCTTCCTGAGACCCAGTACTTC
NA TRBJ2-5 TRBV5-1 NA CASSFSTGTQETQYF TGCGCCAGCAGCTTTTCTACAGGGACTCAAGAGACCCAGTACTTC
NA TRBJ1-2 TRBV28 NA CASSFKGDSYTF TGTGCCAGCAGTTTTAAGGGCGACAGCTACACCTTC
TRBD2 TRBJ2-7 TRBV4-3 few CASSSQTGTSGVYEQYF TGCGCCAGCAGCTCCCAGACCGGGACTAGCGGGGTTTACGAGCAGTACTTC
TRBD2 TRBJ2-3 TRBV7-3 NA CASSLRGGGIDTQYF TGTGCCAGCAGCCTTCGAGGCGGGGGGATAGATACGCAGTATTTT
TRBD1 TRBJ2-5 TRBV6-1 few CASSGGQGLKETQYF TGTGCCAGCAGTGGTGGACAGGGGCTAAAAGAGACCCAGTACTTC
NA TRBJ2-6 TRBV7-9 few CASSLVYGANVLTF TGTGCCAGCAGCTTAGTTTATGGGGCCAACGTCCTGACTTTC
NA TRBJ1-2 TRBV4-3 NA CASSQDRQYYGYTF TGCGCCAGCAGCCAAGACCGACAGTACTATGGCTACACCTTC
NA TRBJ1-4 TRBV7-9 NA CASSTGLGTEKLFF TGTGCCAGCAGTACAGGGTTGGGAACTGAAAAACTGTTTTTT
TRBD2 TRBJ2-7 TRBV4-2 NA CASSQWNSPSGGSYEQYF TGTGCCAGCAGCCAGTGGAACAGCCCTAGCGGGGGCTCCTACGAGCAGTACTTC
NA TRBJ2-3 TRBV3-1 NA CASSSLSGSSTDTQYF TGTGCCAGCAGCTCCTTATCCGGGAGTAGCACAGATACGCAGTATTTT
NA TRBJ1-1 TRBV4-1 few CASTLSEGVSEAFF TGCGCCAGCACCCTTTCCGAAGGGGTTTCTGAAGCTTTCTTT
TRBD1 TRBJ1-4 TRBV4-1 NA CASTDRGSEKLFF TGCGCCAGTACGGACAGGGGAAGTGAAAAACTGTTTTTT
TRBD2 TRBJ2-7 TRBV5-6 few CASSLGLASYEQYF TGTGCCAGCAGCTTGGGACTAGCTTCCTACGAGCAGTACTTC
NA TRBJ2-3 TRBV19 NA CATTRVGTDTQYF TGTGCCACTACTAGGGTGGGCACAGATACGCAGTATTTT
TRBD2 TRBJ2-3 TRBV14 NA CASSQILAGGPSTDTQYF TGTGCCAGCAGCCAAATACTAGCGGGGGGTCCTAGCACAGATACGCAGTATTTT
TRBD2 TRBJ2-5 TRBV6-1 few CASSPLAGGSFRQETQYF TGTGCCAGCAGTCCCCTAGCGGGGGGGTCGTTTCGGCAAGAGACCCAGTACTTC
NA TRBJ1-1 TRBV29-1 few CSVEEGANTEAFF TGCAGCGTTGAAGAAGGGGCGAACACTGAAGCTTTCTTT
NA TRBJ2-3 TRBV4-3 few CASSQEGAGSDTQYF TGCGCCAGCAGCCAAGAGGGAGCCGGATCAGATACGCAGTATTTT
NA TRBJ1-4 TRBV5-1 NA CASSLDARSEKLFF TGCGCCAGCAGCCTTGACGCCAGGAGTGAAAAACTGTTTTTT
TRBD2 TRBJ2-1 TRBV6-5 NA CASSSLYGGATYNEQFF TGTGCCAGCAGTTCGCTATACGGGGGGGCGACGTACAATGAGCAGTTCTTC
NA TRBJ2-1 TRBV11-2 few CASSSGTGTGTYNEQFF TGTGCCAGCAGCTCGGGGACGGGGACCGGAACCTACAATGAGCAGTTCTTC
NA TRBJ1-5 TRBV20-1 few CSARVGGGNQPQHF TGCAGTGCTAGAGTAGGGGGAGGCAATCAGCCCCAGCATTTT
NA TRBJ1-1 TRBV7-8 many CASSPYKNTEAFF TGTGCCAGCAGCCCGTACAAGAACACTGAAGCTTTCTTT
NA TRBJ1-5 TRBV12-3/TRBV12-4 NA CASSQEGGNQPQHF TGTGCCAGCAGTCAAGAGGGGGGCAATCAGCCCCAGCATTTT
NA TRBJ1-6 TRBV2 few CASSWGHLRPLHF TGTGCCAGCAGTTGGGGACACCTAAGGCCCCTCCACTTT
NA TRBJ2-1 TRBV15 few CATSRALVTLFGSYNEQFF TGTGCCACCAGCAGAGCCCTTGTCACTTTGTTCGGTTCCTACAATGAGCAGTTCTTC
NA TRBJ1-5 TRBV5-1 many CASSLVGNQPQHF TGTGCCAGCAGTTTGGTTGGCAATCAGCCCCAGCATTTT
NA TRBJ2-5 TRBV4-2 few CASSQEEEGETQYF TGTGCCAGCAGCCAAGAAGAAGAGGGGGAGACCCAGTACTTC
NA TRBJ2-7 TRBV2 NA CASFRAGVYEQYF TGTGCCAGCTTTAGGGCAGGGGTCTACGAGCAGTACTTC
NA TRBJ2-3 TRBV12-5 NA CASGARGTNADTQYF TGTGCTAGTGGTGCAAGAGGGACAAACGCAGATACGCAGTATTTT
TRBD1 TRBJ1-2 TRBV7-2 many CASSPEGAYGYTF TGTGCCAGCAGCCCTGAGGGGGCGTATGGCTACACCTTC
TRBD1 TRBJ1-5 TRBV4-1 NA CASSQSGTGNNQPQHF TGCGCCAGCAGCCAGTCCGGGACAGGGAATAATCAGCCCCAGCATTTT
NA TRBJ2-2 TRBV5-6 many CASSFGEGWNTGELFF TGTGCCAGCAGCTTCGGAGAGGGATGGAACACCGGGGAGCTGTTTTTT
NA TRBJ2-7 TRBV7-9 NA CASSLAGRREQYF TGTGCCAGCAGCTTAGCGGGGAGGCGCGAGCAGTACTTC
NA TRBJ1-1 TRBV12-3/TRBV12-4 NA CASRAGPRQAFF TGTGCCAGCAGGGCCGGGCCCCGGCAAGCTTTCTTT
NA TRBJ1-2 TRBV7-9 few CASSHTNPWSGYTF TGTGCCAGCAGCCATACAAATCCCTGGAGTGGCTACACCTTC
NA TRBJ2-7 TRBV20-1 NA CSASLGGEQYF TGCAGTGCTAGTTTGGGCGGCGAGCAGTACTTC